This record looks at one T cell receptor beta chain sequence and its context. The antigen remains undetermined. Trimming took off 2 bases at V and 4 bases at J, with 6 bases between the two ends. The germline V gene has CDR1 GTSNPN and CDR2 SVGIG (reference sequence). The CDR3 length is 11 residues. The data were obtained in a study of T cells in localized non-small cell lung cancer. The protocol was immunoSEQ multiplex PCR, while the TCRdb copy is restricted to in-frame clones and leaves out a portion. The sample includes approximately 20,000 clones, about 89% seen only once; the top ten take 4%. Notes on the study in general: Tumor trailed uninvolved adjacent lung in T cell clonality, which peaked there. Appearing in adjacent lung were a median roughly 59 of the top 100 tumor clones. Higher blood T cell density tracked longer overall survival.

Sequencing used peripheral blood, obtained before any cancer treatment. The V and J genes are TRBV30 and TRBJ2-7; D unresolved. The clonotype was recovered from a male donor at least 60 years old with stage I squamous cell lung carcinoma. The CDR3 spells CAWSLGYEQYF. For the CDR3, the DNA is TGTGCCTGGAGTTTGGGGTACGAGCAGTACTTC.